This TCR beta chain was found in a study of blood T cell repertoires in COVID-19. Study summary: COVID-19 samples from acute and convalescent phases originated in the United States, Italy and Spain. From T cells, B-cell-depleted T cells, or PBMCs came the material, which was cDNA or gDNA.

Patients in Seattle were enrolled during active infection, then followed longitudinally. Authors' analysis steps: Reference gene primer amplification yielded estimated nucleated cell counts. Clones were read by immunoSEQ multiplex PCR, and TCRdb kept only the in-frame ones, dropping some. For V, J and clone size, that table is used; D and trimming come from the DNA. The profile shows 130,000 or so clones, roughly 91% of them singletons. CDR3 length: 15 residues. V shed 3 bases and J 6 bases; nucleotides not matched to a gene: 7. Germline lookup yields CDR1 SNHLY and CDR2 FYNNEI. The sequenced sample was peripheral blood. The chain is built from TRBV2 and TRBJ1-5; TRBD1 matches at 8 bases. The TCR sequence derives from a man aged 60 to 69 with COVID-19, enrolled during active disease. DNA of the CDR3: TGTGCCAGCAGTGAGCGGACAGGGTGGGGTCAGCCCCAGCATTTT. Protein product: CASSERTGWGQPQHF.